The 27 T cell receptor beta chains given below trace back to one sample, sequenced in a study of blood T cell repertoires in COVID-19. The assay was immunoSEQ multiplex PCR, and TCRdb's table has in-frame clones only and misses some. The sample lists roughly 90,000 clones, 89% occurring once. The sequenced sample consisted of peripheral blood. The source is a man in his forties or fifties with acute or convalescent COVID-19.

This chain links TRBV28 with TRBJ1-1, with 9 bases fitting TRBD1. Trimming at V came to 5 bases and at J to 2 bases, leaving 6 bases not matched to a gene. CDR3 length equals 15 residues. The germline V gene encodes CDR1 MDHEN and CDR2 SYDVKM. The CDR3 is CASSGRTGVNTEAFF. The CDR3 DNA sequence: TGTGCCAGCAGTGGCCGGACAGGGGTTAACACTGAAGCTTTCTTT.

The V gene is TRBV6-1, the J gene TRBJ2-5; 10 bases are a match to TRBD1. The junction had 5 bases not matched to a gene; V was cut back by 3 bases and J by 4 bases. The CDR3 totals 15 residues. Germline CDR1 and CDR2: MNHNS and SASEGT. The CDR3 bases are TGTGCCAGCAGTGAGGACAGGGGGATCGGAGAGACCCAGTACTTC. It translates to CASSEDRGIGETQYF.

The chain recombines TRBV6-5 with TRBJ1-2, with TRBD1 as a possible D gene (5 bases). CDR1 MNHEY and CDR2 SVGAGI come from the germline V gene. This CDR3 is built from 15 residues. The ends were cut back, 0 bases at V and 6 bases at J, with 14 bases in the middle. The CDR3 region has the DNA TGTGCCAGCAGTTACTCGCAGGGCGGCTTAGATGGCTACACCTTC. As protein: CASSYSQGGLDGYTF.

J is TRBJ2-7 and V is TRBV9; D not resolved. Germline V gene lookup returns CDR1 SGDLS and CDR2 YYNGEE. The CDR3 is 14 amino acids. With 3 bases removed from V and 0 bases from J, the gap between germline ends came to 10 bases. The CDR3 DNA reads TGTGCCAGCAGCGCTACCCCGAGCTCCTACGAGCAGTACTTC. It translates to CASSATPSSYEQYF.

The chain recombines TRBV6-5 with TRBJ1-1; 7 nucleotides align to TRBD1. The ends lost 6 bases at V and 1 base at J; junction bases unmatched: 5. The CDR3 totals 14 residues. Germline assignment: CDR1 MNHEY and CDR2 SVGAGI. The CDR3 DNA reads TGTGCCAGCAGACGGGACAGCGCGAACACTGAAGCTTTCTTT. Amino acids: CASRRDSANTEAFF.

The gene calls are TRBV3-1 (or the pseudogene TRBV3-2) and TRBJ2-1; D is unclear. Germline values: CDR1 LGHDT, CDR2 YNNKEL (reference sequence). Trimming cost V 1 base and J 3 bases, with 4 bases left between them. The CDR3 has 13 amino acids. CDR3 in amino acids: CASSQGLYNEQFF. CDR3 nucleotide sequence: TGTGCCAGCAGCCAAGGACTCTACAATGAGCAGTTCTTC.

V usage is TRBV6-5 and J usage is TRBJ1-3; D gene uncertain. V lost 0 bases, J lost 0 bases, and 9 bases lay in between. The V gene's germline CDR1 is MNHEY and CDR2 SVGAGI. The CDR3 has 16 residues. The CDR3 here is CASSYSQFSSGNTIYF. The CDR3 DNA reads TGTGCCAGCAGTTACTCCCAGTTCAGCTCTGGAAACACCATATATTTT.

The J gene is TRBJ2-7, the V gene TRBV5-7; D is perhaps TRBD2 (5 bases). TRBV5-7 is labeled an ORF, and its function is uncertain. V lost 4 bases, J lost 4 bases, and 24 bases lay in between. This CDR3 region has 17 residues. The CDR3 DNA sequence: TGTGCCAGCAGCCCGGGCCTCACTAGACCGGTAGGGTACGAGCAGTACTTC. This encodes CASSPGLTRPVGYEQYF.

The chain carries TRBV6-5 and TRBJ1-1, with D unclear. The germline V gene encodes CDR1 MNHEY and CDR2 SVGAGI. The length of the CDR3 is 13 residues. V gave up 7 bases and J gave up 4 bases, with 13 bases separating them. The DNA for the CDR3 is TGTGCCAGCAAAAGCGAAAGAGGCACTGAAGCTTTCTTT. It specifies CASKSERGTEAFF.

The V call is TRBV27, the J call TRBJ1-2, with 7 bases fitting TRBD1. Germline values: CDR1 MNHEY, CDR2 SMNVEV (reference sequence). V dropped 4 bases and J dropped 4; count of bases not matched to a gene: 9. The CDR3 sequence is 15 residues long. CDR3 protein: CASSSSSTGTYGYTF. The DNA for the CDR3 is TGTGCCAGCAGTTCCTCATCGACAGGGACCTATGGCTACACCTTC.

The J gene is TRBJ1-4, the V gene TRBV5-6; 8 positions agree with TRBD1. The junction had 9 bases not matched to a gene; V was cut back by 4 bases and J by 7 bases. Germline CDR1 and CDR2: SGHDT and YYEEEE. This CDR3 comprises 15 residues. CDR3 nucleotide sequence: TGTGCCAGCAGCCATTTCACCAGGGGGCTTGAAAAACTGTTTTTT. Translation: CASSHFTRGLEKLFF.

This clone came up once. The chain is built from TRBV29-1 and TRBJ2-1, with a possible D match to TRBD1 (7 bases). The CDR3 is made up of 15 amino acids. Germline values: CDR1 SQVTM, CDR2 ANQGSEA. Trimming left V 6 bases short and J 8 bases short, with 23 bases between. The CDR3, as DNA: TGCAGCGTAGGCCGGAGGGGGCGACCTGGGGATGAGCAGTTCTTC. Protein sequence: CSVGRRGRPGDEQFF.

V and J are TRBV4-1 and TRBJ2-2; 12 bases are shared with TRBD2. Germline V gene lookup returns CDR1 MGHRA and CDR2 YSYEKL. This CDR3 has 19 residues. The V segment lost 4 bases and the J segment 0 bases; nucleotides outside the gene matches: 9. Here the CDR3 reads CASSPQLTSGGPNTGELFF. Written as DNA, the CDR3 is TGCGCCAGCAGCCCTCAGCTGACTAGCGGGGGCCCGAACACCGGGGAGCTGTTTTTT.

This clone was counted a single time. The CDR3: CASSYSNMGGYEQYV. CDR3 coding DNA: TGTGCCAGCAGTTACTCGAATATGGGAGGGTACGAGCAGTACGTC. V usage is TRBV6-5 and J usage is TRBJ2-7; 7 nucleotides match TRBD2. The CDR3 loop spans 15 amino acids. With V trimmed by 0 bases and J by 4 bases, 6 bases remained unmatched. Germline CDR1 reads MNHEY; CDR2 reads SVGAGI.

The chain employs TRBV11-2 and TRBJ1-4; a possible D gene is TRBD1 (6 bases). V was cut by 3 bases and J by 2 bases, with 16 bases left in between. Germline values: CDR1 SGHAT, CDR2 FQNNGV. CDR3 size: 17 residues. As DNA, the CDR3 is TGTGCCAGCAGCTTTAGTCAGGGGCTCTCCACTAATGAAAAACTGTTTTTT. Translated: CASSFSQGLSTNEKLFF.

V is TRBV6-5 and J is TRBJ1-5; 10 nucleotides agree with TRBD1. The trim removed 10 bases at V and 6 bases at J, leaving 6 bases unmatched. Germline V gene sequence: CDR1 MNHEY, CDR2 SVGAGI. The CDR3 runs to 13 residues. In DNA, the CDR3 is TGTGCCATCTCTGACAGGGGGCTTCAGCCCCAGCATTTT. Translated: CAISDRGLQPQHF.

V and J are TRBV28 and TRBJ2-2, with 11 bases fitting TRBD2. Germline CDR1 reads MDHEN; CDR2 reads SYDVKM. The V segment lost 0 bases and the J segment 6 bases; nucleotides outside the gene matches: 6. The CDR3 contains 17 residues. The CDR3 is CASSLWKLAGGPGELFF. The CDR3 coding sequence is TGTGCCAGCAGTTTATGGAAGCTAGCGGGAGGCCCCGGGGAGCTGTTTTTT.

This clone appeared a single time. J is TRBJ1-3 and V is TRBV7-6; D gene ambiguous. The CDR3 contains 16 residues. The germline V and J ends were trimmed by 5 bases and 0 bases, with 14 bases remaining between them. The germline gives CDR1 SGHVS, CDR2 FNYEAQ. CDR3 coding DNA: TGTGCCAGCAGCCTAGGGAGTGGGTTCTCTGGAAACACCATATATTTT. Amino acid sequence: CASSLGSGFSGNTIYF.

This clone was seen a single time. The chain links TRBV3-1 (or the pseudogene TRBV3-2) to TRBJ2-3; 7 bases are shared with TRBD2. V was clipped by 4 bases and J by 2 bases; unmatched bases: 3. This CDR3 is 14 amino acids long. Germline V gene sequence: CDR1 LGHDT, CDR2 YNNKEL (reference sequence). CDR3 residues: CASSRDYPTDTQYF. CDR3 nucleotides: TGTGCCAGCAGCCGGGACTACCCCACAGATACGCAGTATTTT.

The V and J genes are TRBV4-3 and TRBJ1-5; D is uncertain. V lost 0 bases to trimming and J lost 4 bases, with 4 bases between them. Germline V gives CDR1 LGHNA, CDR2 YSLEER. The CDR3 contains 13 residues. The CDR3 coding sequence is TGCGCCAGCAGCCAAGATCCGAATCAGCCCCAGCATTTT. Residues: CASSQDPNQPQHF.

The chain uses TRBV12-3 or TRBV12-4 and TRBJ2-7; D remains ambiguous. This CDR3 comprises 13 residues. V was shortened by 3 bases and J by 0 bases, with 6 bases between the two germline ends. CDR3 loop: CASSFGSSYEQYF. DNA of the CDR3: TGTGCCAGCAGTTTTGGCAGCTCCTACGAGCAGTACTTC.

The rearrangement uses TRBV7-9 and TRBJ1-3, with 9 nucleotides matching TRBD1. Looked up from germline, CDR1 is SEHNR and CDR2 is FQNEAQ (reference sequence). The V segment lost 0 bases and the J segment 2 bases; nucleotides outside the gene matches: 2. This CDR3 is 16 amino acids long. For the CDR3, the DNA is TGTGCCAGCAGCTTAGCGCGGGACAGGGCTGGAAACACCATATATTTT. Translation gives CASSLARDRAGNTIYF.

This clone was recorded a few times. This chain connects TRBV11-1 to TRBJ1-4; 7 bases match TRBD1. The V gene end was trimmed by 3 bases and the J gene end by 5 bases; junction bases not matched to a gene: 6. Germline V gives CDR1 SGHAT, CDR2 FQDESV (reference sequence). The CDR3 contains 15 residues. The CDR3 protein is CASSLNRDRNEKLFF. CDR3 sequence (DNA): TGTGCCAGCAGCTTGAATCGGGACAGAAATGAAAAACTGTTTTTT.

In regard to this clone: In the same sample, other DNA sequences code for this CDR3. The chain couples TRBV5-5 to TRBJ1-5, with D perhaps matching TRBD1 (5 bases). The V gene lost 0 bases and the J gene lost 6 bases, with 13 bases spanning the gap. The CDR3 runs to 15 residues. Looked up from germline, CDR1 is SGHKS and CDR2 is YYEKEE (reference sequence). Written as DNA, the CDR3 is TGTGCCAGCAGCTTGGGGAGCGGGGGGGGTCAGCCCCAGCATTTT. Protein sequence: CASSLGSGGGQPQHF.

V and J are TRBV6-2 or TRBV6-3 and TRBJ2-5; D gene uncertain. Germline V gene data show CDR1 as MNHEY and CDR2 as SVGEGT. This CDR3 spans 15 amino acids. V was cut by 2 bases and J by 2 bases, with 12 bases left in between. The CDR3 here is CASSYIPQVQETQYF. As DNA, the CDR3 is TGTGCCAGCAGTTACATACCGCAGGTTCAAGAGACCCAGTACTTC.

The V call is TRBV19, the J call TRBJ1-5, with a possible D match to TRBD1 (5 bases). The CDR3 is 15 residues long. Deletions cut 0 bases from V and 7 bases from J, with 13 bases between. From germline, CDR1 is LNHDA and CDR2 SQIVND (reference sequence). This CDR3 is CASSIDRAGRQPQHF. Here the CDR3 DNA reads TGTGCCAGTAGTATAGATCGTGCAGGGCGGCAGCCCCAGCATTTT. The whole variable domain, filled in from reference TRBV19 and TRBJ1-5, reads DGGITQSPKYLFRKEGQNVTLSCEQNLNHDAMYWYRQDPGQGLRLIYYSQIVNDFQKGDIAEGYSVSREKKESFPLTVTSAQKNPTAFYLCASSIDRAGRQPQHFGDGTRLSIL.

The chain uses TRBV3-1 (or the pseudogene TRBV3-2) and TRBJ1-1, with TRBD1 as a possible D gene (6 bases). This CDR3 has 14 amino acids. V was shortened by 3 bases and J by 4 bases, with 12 bases between the two germline ends. From germline, CDR1 is LGHDT and CDR2 YNNKEL (reference sequence). DNA of the CDR3: TGTGCCAGCAGCCACCTCAGGGGATCCACTGAAGCTTTCTTT. Protein sequence: CASSHLRGSTEAFF.